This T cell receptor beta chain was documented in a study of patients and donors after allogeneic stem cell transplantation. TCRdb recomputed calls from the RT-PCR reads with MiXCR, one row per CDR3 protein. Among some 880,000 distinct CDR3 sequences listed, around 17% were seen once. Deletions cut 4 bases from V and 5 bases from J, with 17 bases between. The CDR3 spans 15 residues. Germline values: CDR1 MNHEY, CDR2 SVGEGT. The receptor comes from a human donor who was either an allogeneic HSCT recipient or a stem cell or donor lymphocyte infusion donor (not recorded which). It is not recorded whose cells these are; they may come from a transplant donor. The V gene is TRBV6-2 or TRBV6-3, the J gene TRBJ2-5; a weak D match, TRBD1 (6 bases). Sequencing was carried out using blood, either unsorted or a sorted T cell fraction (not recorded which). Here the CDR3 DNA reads TGTGCCAGCAGTTCCTTTCAGGGGATGCGGGAGACCCAGTACTTC. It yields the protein CASSSFQGMRETQYF.